The rows below give T cell receptor beta chains drawn from one sample of a study of CD8 T cells in Susac syndrome. TCRdb reanalysed the immunoSEQ multiplex PCR reads using MiXCR and keeps one entry per CDR3 protein. The sample holds some 110,000 distinct CDR3 sequences, more than 90% seen once. Specimen: CD4+ T cells from PBMCs. The receptors here all came from a human donor in good health. The CDR3 runs from the conserved cysteine through the conserved F or W. A D gene is named only where the DNA matches it firmly. Clone size is not always given. Where it is, it says once, few, many or a class for expanded clones.

j_gene	abundance	v_gene	d_gene	len	CDR3aa	CDR3nt
TRBJ1-4	NA	TRBV6-5	NA	15	CASSYSRTGPPQLFF	TGTGCCAGCAGTTACTCGAGAACAGGTCCCCCCCAACTGTTTTTT
TRBJ2-7	NA	TRBV21-1	NA	17	CASSLRTSGTNSYEQYF	TGTGCCAGCAGCCTTCGGACTAGCGGGACCAATTCCTACGAGCAGTACTTC
TRBJ1-2	NA	TRBV7-9	NA	14	CASSLSMIDYGYTF	TGTGCCAGCAGCTTATCGATGATAGACTATGGCTACACCTTC
TRBJ2-5	NA	TRBV5-1	NA	17	CASSPGTRPAAQETQYF	TGCGCCAGCAGCCCGGGAACTAGACCGGCGGCCCAAGAGACCCAGTACTTC
TRBJ2-6	once	TRBV29-1	NA	16	CSVGDLLSSGANVLTF	TGCAGCGTTGGGGACCTTTTGAGCTCTGGGGCCAACGTCCTGACTTTC
TRBJ2-3	once	TRBV5-1	NA	14	CASSLGDGTDTQYF	TGCGCCAGCAGCTTAGGGGACGGCACAGATACGCAGTATTTT
TRBJ2-3	NA	TRBV29-1	TRBD1	12	CSVAGGTLTQYF	TGCAGCGTCGCAGGGGGCACACTTACGCAGTATTTT
TRBJ2-5	NA	TRBV5-1	NA	15	CASSLAGTSQETQYF	TGCGCCAGCAGCTTGGCCGGGACTTCCCAAGAGACCCAGTACTTC
TRBJ2-7	NA	TRBV24-1	NA	12	CATSDLFYEQYF	TGTGCCACCAGTGATTTATTCTACGAGCAGTACTTC
TRBJ2-7	NA	TRBV20-1	NA	13	CSARDGWTYEQYF	TGCAGTGCTAGGGACGGCTGGACCTACGAGCAGTACTTC
TRBJ1-1	NA	TRBV19	NA	14	CASSEMGLNTEAFF	TGTGCCAGTAGTGAAATGGGGTTGAACACTGAAGCTTTCTTT
TRBJ1-1	once	TRBV2	NA	14	CASSESQGGTEAFF	TGTGCCAGCAGTGAGTCACAGGGAGGCACTGAAGCTTTCTTT
TRBJ2-1	once	TRBV20-1	NA	14	CSASAGSSYNEQFF	TGCAGTGCTAGCGCAGGGAGCTCCTACAATGAGCAGTTCTTC
TRBJ2-7	few	TRBV5-1	TRBD2	14	CASSGGRGTYEQYF	TGCGCCAGCAGCGGCGGGAGAGGGACTTACGAGCAGTACTTC
TRBJ1-1	NA	TRBV20-1	NA	14	CSASQPQADTEAFF	TGCAGTGCTAGTCAGCCGCAGGCCGACACTGAAGCTTTCTTT
TRBJ2-7	NA	TRBV29-1	NA	13	CSVGSQGPYEQYF	TGCAGCGTTGGGAGTCAGGGCCCCTACGAGCAGTACTTC
TRBJ2-7	NA	TRBV7-2	NA	12	CASSLRGYEQYF	TGTGCCAGCAGCTTAAGGGGCTACGAGCAGTACTTC
TRBJ2-1	NA	TRBV7-6	TRBD2	14	CATTTAGDYNEQFF	TGTGCCACTACTACGGCGGGGGACTACAATGAGCAGTTCTTC
TRBJ1-2	once	TRBV4-3	NA	17	CASSLKGRTIANYGYTF	TGCGCCAGCAGCCTGAAGGGACGGACCATAGCTAACTATGGCTACACCTTC
TRBJ2-3	NA	TRBV29-1	NA	12	CSLRPSTDTQYF	TGCAGCCTTAGGCCGAGCACAGATACGCAGTATTTT
TRBJ2-1	NA	TRBV20-1	TRBD2	15	CSARQAGATYNEQFF	TGCAGTGCTAGACAAGCGGGGGCTACCTACAATGAGCAGTTCTTC
TRBJ2-7	NA	TRBV3-1	TRBD1	12	CASRSDRTEQYF	TGTGCCAGCAGGTCGGACAGGACCGAGCAGTACTTC
TRBJ1-2	NA	TRBV4-2	TRBD1	14	CASSHPDRESGYTF	TGTGCCAGCAGCCACCCGGACAGGGAGAGTGGCTACACCTTC
TRBJ2-5	NA	TRBV19	TRBD2	18	CASSPRSGRAGVRETQYF	TGTGCCAGTAGTCCACGGTCCGGGAGGGCCGGAGTGAGAGAGACCCAGTACTTC
TRBJ1-2	NA	TRBV7-2	NA	14	CASSFTLENYGYTF	TGTGCCAGCAGCTTTACCCTCGAGAACTATGGCTACACCTTC
TRBJ1-1	NA	TRBV7-2	NA	13	CASRRQENTEAFF	TGTGCCAGCAGACGACAGGAGAACACTGAAGCTTTCTTT
TRBJ2-5	NA	TRBV18	TRBD2	15	CASSPPGTSGKTQYF	TGTGCCAGCTCACCACCGGGGACTAGCGGCAAGACCCAGTACTTC
TRBJ1-1	NA	TRBV29-1	NA	15	CSVANRYQLNTEAFF	TGCAGCGTCGCAAACAGGTATCAATTGAACACTGAAGCTTTCTTT
TRBJ2-7	NA	TRBV20-1	TRBD1	11	CSAYRGNEQYF	TGCAGTGCTTACAGGGGGAACGAGCAGTACTTC
TRBJ1-1	NA	TRBV4-1	NA	16	CASSDDRGRRNTEAFF	TGCGCCAGCAGCGACGACCGCGGACGGAGAAACACTGAAGCTTTCTTT
TRBJ2-3	NA	TRBV20-1	TRBD2	12	CSARTSVDTQYF	TGCAGTGCTAGAACTAGCGTAGATACGCAGTATTTT
TRBJ2-3	NA	TRBV24-1	NA	15	CATSDPRLTGDTQYF	TGTGCCACCAGTGATCCCCGACTGACCGGAGATACGCAGTATTTT
TRBJ1-2	NA	TRBV6-2/TRBV6-3	NA	13	CASSSRDPDGYTF	TGTGCCAGCAGTTCCCGGGACCCCGATGGCTACACCTTC
TRBJ1-3	NA	TRBV18	NA	13	CASSPLAGNTIYF	TGTGCCAGCTCACCATTGGCGGGAAACACCATATATTTT
TRBJ1-5	NA	TRBV6-5	TRBD1	17	CASSYPGQGYNNQPQHF	TGTGCCAGCAGTTACCCGGGACAGGGGTATAATAATCAGCCCCAGCATTTT
TRBJ1-2	once	TRBV5-4	NA	16	CASTRVGQKKGDGYTF	TGTGCCAGCACCCGGGTAGGGCAGAAAAAAGGAGATGGCTACACCTTC
TRBJ1-1	NA	TRBV18	NA	16	CASSSRVLGLHSEAFF	TGTGCCAGCTCATCAAGGGTTCTAGGGTTACACTCTGAAGCTTTCTTT
TRBJ2-7	few	TRBV20-1	NA	13	CSAVRAGIYEQYF	TGCAGTGCCGTTCGGGCTGGAATCTACGAGCAGTACTTC
TRBJ2-3	NA	TRBV3-1	TRBD1	17	CASRQTGQLRGTDTQYF	TGTGCCAGCAGACAAACGGGACAGTTGAGAGGAACAGATACGCAGTATTTT
TRBJ1-2	NA	TRBV29-1	TRBD1	11	CSAGQGLGYTF	TGCAGCGCCGGACAGGGTTTAGGCTACACCTTC
TRBJ2-1	NA	TRBV5-4	TRBD2	15	CASSVRTSGGDEQFF	TGTGCCAGCAGCGTTCGGACTAGCGGGGGAGATGAGCAGTTCTTC
TRBJ2-7	NA	TRBV7-9	TRBD2	14	CASSSTSGGYEQYF	TGTGCCAGCAGCTCGACTAGCGGGGGCTACGAGCAGTACTTC
TRBJ1-1	NA	TRBV12-3/TRBV12-4	NA	14	CASTLDVNYAEAFF	TGTGCCAGCACCCTGGATGTTAACTATGCTGAAGCTTTCTTT
TRBJ1-5	NA	TRBV9	TRBD1	15	CASSVGTGDIQPQHF	TGTGCCAGCAGCGTTGGGACAGGGGACATTCAGCCCCAGCATTTT
TRBJ2-6	NA	TRBV3-1	NA	16	CASSQKTDSGANVLTF	TGTGCCAGCAGCCAGAAGACGGACTCTGGGGCCAACGTCCTGACTTTC
TRBJ1-1	NA	TRBV2	NA	14	CASSDQGISTEAFF	TGTGCCAGCAGTGATCAGGGGATTTCCACTGAAGCTTTCTTT
TRBJ2-1	NA	TRBV5-8	TRBD2	13	CASSLVLAGMQFF	TGTGCCAGCAGCTTGGTCCTAGCGGGAATGCAGTTCTTC
TRBJ2-3	few	TRBV19	NA	10	CASRGDTQYF	TGTGCCAGTAGGGGGGATACGCAGTATTTT
TRBJ2-7	NA	TRBV20-1	TRBD2	14	CSAGSGSSSYEQYF	TGCAGTGCGGGCAGCGGGAGCAGTTCCTACGAGCAGTACTTC
TRBJ2-1	NA	TRBV5-1	NA	15	CASSKYQDGYNEQFF	TGCGCCAGCAGCAAATATCAGGACGGATACAATGAGCAGTTCTTC
TRBJ1-4	few	TRBV4-1	TRBD1	15	CASSQVGTGDRKLFF	TGCGCCAGCAGCCAAGTAGGGACAGGGGATCGAAAACTGTTTTTT
TRBJ1-2	once	TRBV5-4	NA	14	CASSLAGNNYGYTF	TGTGCCAGCAGCTTGGCGGGGAATAACTATGGCTACACCTTC
TRBJ2-2	NA	TRBV20-1	NA	14	CSARGGRGTGELFF	TGCAGTGCTAGAGGGGGGAGAGGCACCGGGGAGCTGTTTTTT
TRBJ2-3	NA	TRBV5-4	NA	14	CASSLARDTDTQYF	TGTGCCAGCAGCTTGGCCAGGGACACAGATACGCAGTATTTT